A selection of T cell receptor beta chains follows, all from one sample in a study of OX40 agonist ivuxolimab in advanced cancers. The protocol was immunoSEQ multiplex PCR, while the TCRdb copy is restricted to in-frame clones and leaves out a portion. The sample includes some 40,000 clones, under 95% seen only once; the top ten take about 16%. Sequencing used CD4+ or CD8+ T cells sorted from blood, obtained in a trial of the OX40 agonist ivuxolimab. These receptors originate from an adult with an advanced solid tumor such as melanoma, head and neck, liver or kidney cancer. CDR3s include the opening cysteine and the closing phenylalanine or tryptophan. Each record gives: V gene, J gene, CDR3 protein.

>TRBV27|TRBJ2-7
CASRGAGPLYEQYF
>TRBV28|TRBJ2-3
CATLVGPDTQYF
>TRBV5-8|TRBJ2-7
CASSLAGAQVGEQYF
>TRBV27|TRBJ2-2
CASSYDSRGGTGELFF
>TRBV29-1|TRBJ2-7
CSVVQDGEQYF
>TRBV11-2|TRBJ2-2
CASSLISGFGELFF
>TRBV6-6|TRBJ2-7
CASSYSGQGSYEQYF
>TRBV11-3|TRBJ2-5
CASSQRQFQETQYF
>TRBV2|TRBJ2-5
CATLQKRSQYF
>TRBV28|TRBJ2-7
CASLLGHNYEQYF
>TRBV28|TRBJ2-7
CASSFRDRLYEQYF
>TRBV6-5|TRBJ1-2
CASRLSGLYGYTF
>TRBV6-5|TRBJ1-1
CASSYVRSTEAFF
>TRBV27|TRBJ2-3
CASSPLGTEDTDTQYF
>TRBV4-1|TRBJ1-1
CASSQGGVVTEAFF
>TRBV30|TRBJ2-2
CAWTWSVGNTGELFF
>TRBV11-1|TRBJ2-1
CASSLAGQFRGNEQFF
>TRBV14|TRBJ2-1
CASSQAGGEEQFF
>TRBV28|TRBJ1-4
CASSLYRGSNEKLFF
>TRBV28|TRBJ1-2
CASSLGPGGASNYGYTF
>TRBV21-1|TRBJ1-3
CASSNFRRGFGNTIYF
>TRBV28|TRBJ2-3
CASSPTRDRTDTQYF
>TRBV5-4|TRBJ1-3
CASSLGTYSGNTIYF
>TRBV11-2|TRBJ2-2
CASSLALEWSGSLTGELFF
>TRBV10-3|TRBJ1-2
CAISGSGGYTF
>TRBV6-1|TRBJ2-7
CAISPGGQYF
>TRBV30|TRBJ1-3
CAWSVFLGAPGNTIYF
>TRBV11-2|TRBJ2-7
CASSSSTERRRDPTYEQYF
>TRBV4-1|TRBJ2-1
CASSRIERSSYNEQFF
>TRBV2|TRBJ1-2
CASSEGWTDTSYGYTF
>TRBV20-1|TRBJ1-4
CSAHDAAKLFF
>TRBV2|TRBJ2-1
CASSEGREQFF
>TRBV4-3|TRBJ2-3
CASSPRAGERDTQYF
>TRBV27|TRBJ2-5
CASKRGEAETQYF
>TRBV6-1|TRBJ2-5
CASIAGHETQYF
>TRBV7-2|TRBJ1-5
CASSAGTGVDQPQHF
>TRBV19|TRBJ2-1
CASSGGLARSSYNEQFF
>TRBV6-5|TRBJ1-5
CASSYGGPGRNQPQHF
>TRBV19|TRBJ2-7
CASSISLAGPSYEQYF
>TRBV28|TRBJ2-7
CASSLKGSSYEQYF
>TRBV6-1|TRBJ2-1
CASSGGQKVFF
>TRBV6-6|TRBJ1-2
CASSYSLGLGYTF
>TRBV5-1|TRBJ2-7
CASSKDGYEQYF
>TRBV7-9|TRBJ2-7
CASSLGAGLEQYF
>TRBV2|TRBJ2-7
CASSWDGDEQYF
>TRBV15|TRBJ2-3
CATSGLAGPPYSSTDTQYF
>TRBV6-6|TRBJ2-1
CATGQGQRNEQFF
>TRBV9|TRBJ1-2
CASSGRRSRDYGYTF
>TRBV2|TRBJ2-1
CASSEAWSSEQFF
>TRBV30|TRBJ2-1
CARSVLGGVTNEQFF
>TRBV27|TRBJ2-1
CASSPLDVGEQFF